A single sample gave rise to the 21 T cell receptor beta chains below, sequenced in a study of T cells in Graves' hyperthyroidism and ophthalmopathy. There were TCR beta CDR3 regions amplified from RNA transcripts. An initial round of RT-PCR targeting the TCR CDR3 relied on the HTBI primer set. Using its own MiXCR run on the multiplex PCR reads, TCRdb lists one record per CDR3 protein. This table holds hundreds of thousands of distinct CDR3 sequences, around 15% found once. Material: blood. Receptor source: a woman between 18 and 30 years old with Graves' hyperthyroidism.

This clonotype has ten or more counts. The chain carries TRBV12-3 or TRBV12-4 and TRBJ2-1; either TRBD1 or TRBD2 may supply D (6 bases each). Trimming shortened V by 3 bases and J by 0 bases, and 12 bases separated the two germline ends. This CDR3 comprises 16 residues. The CDR3 sequence is CASSFGGTLSYNEQFF. The DNA of the CDR3 is TGTGCCAGCAGTTTCGGGGGCACCCTCTCCTACAATGAGCAGTTCTTC.

The genes are TRBV4-3 and TRBJ1-3; D uncertain. The CDR3 length is 16 residues. V was cut by 0 bases and J by 0 bases, with 9 bases left in between. The germline V gene has CDR1 LGHNA and CDR2 YSLEER. This chain's CDR3 is CASSQESRPSGNTIYF. The CDR3 bases are TGCGCCAGCAGCCAAGAGTCCAGGCCCTCTGGAAACACCATATATTTT.

This clonotype has ten or more counts. The chain employs TRBV28 and TRBJ2-7; D assignment may be TRBD1 or TRBD2 (5 bases each). V lost 7 bases and J lost 0, with 13 bases in between. Germline values: CDR1 MDHEN, CDR2 SYDVKM. The CDR3 covers 14 residues. CDR3 residues: CASIPGTASYEQYF. DNA for the CDR3: TGTGCCAGCATCCCCGGGACCGCCTCCTACGAGCAGTACTTC.

This chain links TRBV20-1 with TRBJ2-5; D may match TRBD1 or TRBD2 (5 bases each). The CDR3 sequence is 15 residues long. The germline V and J ends were trimmed by 1 base and 2 bases, with 14 bases remaining between them. Germline lookup yields CDR1 DFQATT and CDR2 SNEGSKA (reference sequence). The DNA of the CDR3 is TGCAGTGCTAGAGTGGCTGGGGGAACACAAGAGACCCAGTACTTC. The encoded protein is CSARVAGGTQETQYF.

The genes are TRBV20-1 and TRBJ2-5, with D perhaps being TRBD1 or TRBD2 (5 bases each). CDR3 length: 15 amino acids. Germline V gene lookup returns CDR1 DFQATT and CDR2 SNEGSKA (reference sequence). Trimming cost V 5 bases and J 2 bases, with 18 bases left between them. The CDR3 DNA reads as TGCAGTGCTGTTGCGGGCTGGGGCCTACAAGAGACCCAGTACTTC. It specifies CSAVAGWGLQETQYF.

The rearrangement joins TRBV29-1 to TRBJ2-5, with 7 bases lining up with TRBD1. With V trimmed by 1 base and J by 5 bases, 13 bases remained unmatched. The CDR3 totals 16 residues. CDR1 is SQVTM and CDR2 is ANQGSEA in the germline V gene. CDR3 coding DNA: TGCAGCGTTGAAGGAGTCCCGACAGGGATTGTGGAGACCCAGTACTTC. It specifies CSVEGVPTGIVETQYF.

This clonotype has just a few counts. The rearrangement uses TRBV19 and TRBJ2-7; the D gene is possibly TRBD2 (6 bases). V was shortened by 6 bases and J by 3 bases, with 12 bases between the two germline ends. This CDR3 is built from 13 residues. Germline loops: CDR1 LNHDA, CDR2 SQIVND (reference sequence). CDR3 protein: CASSPWGVYEQYF. For the CDR3, the DNA is TGTGCCAGTAGCCCTTGGGGGGTCTACGAGCAGTACTTC.

This clonotype was picked up many times. The chain has TRBV7-8 and TRBJ1-5; no firm D call. Trimming stripped 5 bases from V and 6 bases from J, with 17 bases between. Germline V gene sequence: CDR1 SGHVS, CDR2 FQNEAQ. The CDR3 is made up of 15 amino acids. CDR3 sequence: CASSGDGLSGQPQHF. The CDR3 DNA reads as TGTGCCAGCAGCGGTGACGGTTTATCAGGTCAGCCCCAGCATTTT.

At least ten counts were recorded for this clonotype. The chain couples TRBV7-9 to TRBJ1-4; D is uncertain. Germline V gene data show CDR1 as SEHNR and CDR2 as FQNEAQ (reference sequence). The germline V and J ends were trimmed by 5 bases and 6 bases, with 7 bases remaining between them. The CDR3 runs to 12 residues. DNA of the CDR3: TGTGCCAGCAGCCCAAGTGATGAAAAACTGTTTTTT. It yields the protein CASSPSDEKLFF.

This chain links TRBV2 with TRBJ1-6; D is unresolved. Between the trimmed V and J ends, which lost 1 base and 10 bases, there was a span of 11 bases. Germline CDR1 and CDR2: SNHLY and FYNNEI. This CDR3 contains 14 residues. DNA of the CDR3: TGTGCCAGCAGTGAAGAGTCCGGTCCGTCACCCCTCCACTTT. It is translated as CASSEESGPSPLHF.

A few counts support this clonotype. V and J are TRBV4-1 and TRBJ2-7; 7 bases map to TRBD1. Germline values: CDR1 MGHRA, CDR2 YSYEKL. This CDR3 region has 15 residues. J was trimmed by 6 bases and V by 2 bases; bases with no gene match: 10. The CDR3 DNA sequence: TGCGCCAGCAGCCAACCGGGACAGTCCCTTGGCGAGCAGTACTTC. Amino acid sequence: CASSQPGQSLGEQYF.

The V call is TRBV28, the J call TRBJ2-5; possibly TRBD1 for D (6 bases). Germline V gives CDR1 MDHEN, CDR2 SYDVKM. The CDR3 has 18 residues. V dropped 5 bases and J dropped 3 bases, with 25 bases sitting between them. The CDR3 bases are TGTGCCAGCAGTCTGTCCCCAAGTCAAACAGGGTTTAAAGAGACCCAGTACTTC. It encodes CASSLSPSQTGFKETQYF.

This clonotype was found many times. This rearrangement joins TRBV13 to TRBJ1-1, with D uncertain. V gave up 5 bases and J gave up 6 bases, with 13 bases separating them. Germline CDR1 PRHDT, CDR2 FYEKMQ (reference sequence). This CDR3 spans 13 amino acids. CDR3 in amino acids: CASSTGRAAEAFF. CDR3 bases: TGTGCCAGCAGCACGGGGAGAGCGGCTGAAGCTTTCTTT. The whole variable domain, remainder taken from reference TRBV13 and TRBJ1-1, is AAGVIQSPRHLIKEKRETATLKCYPIPRHDTVYWYQQGPGQDPQFLISFYEKMQSDKGSIPDRFSAQQFSDYHSELNMSSLELGDSALYFCASSTGRAAEAFFGQGTRLTVV.

This clonotype turned up a few times. The genes are TRBV6-2 or TRBV6-3 and TRBJ2-7, with D unclear. Germline CDR1 MNHEY, CDR2 SVGEGT. V gave up 6 bases and J gave up 2 bases, with 8 bases separating them. This CDR3 is 12 amino acids long. Written as DNA, the CDR3 is TGTGCCAGCAGCACTTCCCCCTACGAGCAGTACTTC. Encoded protein: CASSTSPYEQYF.

The J gene is TRBJ2-7, the V gene TRBV6-1; the match to TRBD1 covers 7 bases. The germline V gene has CDR1 MNHNS and CDR2 SASEGT. V shed 6 bases and J 3 bases; nucleotides not matched to a gene: 5. The CDR3 is made up of 13 amino acids. CDR3 protein: CASREPGGYEQYF. DNA of the CDR3: TGTGCCAGCAGGGAACCAGGGGGCTACGAGCAGTACTTC.

J is TRBJ2-5 and V is TRBV20-1; 14 bases are shared with TRBD2. This CDR3 comprises 16 residues. The junction had 13 bases not matched to a gene; V was cut back by 6 bases and J by 7 bases. Germline CDR1 reads DFQATT; CDR2 reads SNEGSKA (reference sequence). Here the CDR3 reads CSAQGGLAGGTATQYF. In DNA form, the CDR3 reads TGCAGTGCCCAGGGCGGACTAGCGGGGGGTACGGCGACCCAGTACTTC.

This clonotype appeared a few times. One end of the junction varies from germline; a read error may be responsible. The chain uses TRBV12-3 or TRBV12-4 and TRBJ2-7; no firm D call. CDR3 length: 13 amino acids. The CDR3 DNA reads TGTGCCAGCAGTTTTGGCGCGTGGGCCGAGCTGTACTTC. Translating it yields CASSFGAWAELYF.

There are many counts of this clonotype. V usage is TRBV20-1 and J usage is TRBJ1-1; D remains unclear. Trimming removed 3 bases from V and 0 bases from J, with 8 bases in between. CDR3 length: 13 residues. Germline lookup yields CDR1 DFQATT and CDR2 SNEGSKA (reference sequence). The CDR3 DNA reads TGCAGTGCTAGGAAGGATTTGAACACTGAAGCTTTCTTT. It yields the protein CSARKDLNTEAFF.

The rearrangement links TRBV20-1 to TRBJ2-1; 9 positions match TRBD2. This CDR3 has 20 residues. V shed 0 bases, J shed 0 bases, and the junction held 15 bases outside the gene matches. Germline lookup yields CDR1 DFQATT and CDR2 SNEGSKA (reference sequence). The CDR3 region has the DNA TGCAGTGCTAGAGAAATATCCCCGGGGTATAGCGGGAGCTCCTACAATGAGCAGTTCTTC. It yields the protein CSAREISPGYSGSSYNEQFF.

This clonotype was found a few times. The rearrangement joins TRBV20-1 to TRBJ1-4; 8 bases fit TRBD1. Germline V gene lookup returns CDR1 DFQATT and CDR2 SNEGSKA (reference sequence). V was clipped by 0 bases and J by 7 bases; unmatched bases: 4. The CDR3 loop spans 14 amino acids. The CDR3: CSARDDRGSEKLFF. Written as DNA, the CDR3 is TGCAGTGCTAGAGACGACAGGGGAAGTGAAAAACTGTTTTTT.

In this sample, this clonotype turned up many times. V is TRBV3-1 and J is TRBJ1-1; tentative D call: TRBD1 (6 bases). Germline-derived CDR1 and CDR2 are LGHDT and YNNKEL (reference sequence). The CDR3 totals 15 residues. V was cut by 3 bases and J by 3 bases, with 14 bases left in between. CDR3 sequence (DNA): TGTGCCAGCAGCCATGATGGACAGCCGCACACTGAAGCTTTCTTT. Its protein product is CASSHDGQPHTEAFF.